Listed below are T cell receptor beta chains from one sample, sequenced in a study of blood T cell repertoires in COVID-19. The repertoire was sequenced with immunoSEQ multiplex PCR; TCRdb's copy has only in-frame clones and lacks some. The sample contains fewer than 350,000 clones, about 90% of which appear only once. Sequenced input: PBMCs or T cells enriched from blood (not recorded which). These receptors came from a young woman with acute COVID-19. Each CDR3 is given with its conserved first and last residue. Fields, in order: V gene, D gene, J gene, clone size, CDR3 protein, CDR3 DNA. D genes are given only for firm matches. Some rows have no size entry. The others give once, few or many, or a class for an expanded clone.

V: TRBV29-1; D: TRBD1; J: TRBJ2-7; size: .; CDR3: CSVAKGQGAYEQYF; DNA: TGCAGCGTAGCTAAGGGACAGGGGGCATACGAGCAGTACTTC
V: TRBV6-6; D: TRBD2; J: TRBJ2-3; size: .; CDR3: CASSPGTSGMGGRTDTQYF; DNA: TGTGCCAGCAGTCCCGGGACTAGCGGGATGGGGGGTAGAACAGATACGCAGTATTTT
V: TRBV3-1/TRBV3-2; D: TRBD2; J: TRBJ2-2; size: .; CDR3: CASSQGSRVAGVRTGELFF; DNA: TGTGCCAGCAGCCAAGGAAGCCGAGTAGCGGGAGTCCGGACCGGGGAGCTGTTTTTT
V: TRBV7-2; D: TRBD1; J: TRBJ2-7; size: .; CDR3: CASSDPGQTYEQYF; DNA: TGTGCCAGCAGCGACCCGGGACAGACCTACGAGCAGTACTTC
V: TRBV18; D: TRBD1; J: TRBJ1-2; size: .; CDR3: CASSPNTGGSNYGYTF; DNA: TGTGCCAGCTCACCTAATACAGGGGGCTCTAACTATGGCTACACCTTC
V: TRBV29-1; D: .; J: TRBJ2-7; size: .; CDR3: CSGRLGGSYEQYF; DNA: TGCAGCGGGAGGCTCGGGGGATCCTACGAGCAGTACTTC
V: TRBV6-6; D: .; J: TRBJ1-4; size: .; CDR3: CASSYSNQEGGKKLFF; DNA: TGTGCCAGCAGTTACTCGAATCAGGAGGGAGGGAAAAAACTGTTTTTT
V: TRBV29-1; D: .; J: TRBJ2-7; size: .; CDR3: CSVLTQYEQYF; DNA: TGCAGCGTTCTTACGCAGTACGAGCAGTACTTC
V: TRBV12-3/TRBV12-4; D: TRBD1; J: TRBJ1-1; size: once; CDR3: CASSFGQGLEAFF; DNA: TGTGCCAGCAGTTTTGGACAGGGGCTTGAAGCTTTCTTT
V: TRBV6-5; D: TRBD2; J: TRBJ2-3; size: .; CDR3: CASSPSGTYPDTQYF; DNA: TGTGCCAGCAGTCCCAGCGGGACCTACCCAGATACGCAGTATTTT
V: TRBV27; D: TRBD1; J: TRBJ2-7; size: .; CDR3: CASSFGTVGYEQYF; DNA: TGTGCCAGCAGTTTCGGGACAGTCGGGTACGAGCAGTACTTC
V: TRBV3-1/TRBV3-2; D: .; J: TRBJ2-7; size: once; CDR3: CASRPQGPGEQYF; DNA: TGTGCCAGCAGACCACAGGGTCCGGGTGAGCAGTACTTC
V: TRBV3-1/TRBV3-2; D: .; J: TRBJ1-3; size: .; CDR3: CASSQAGRWHSGNTIYF; DNA: TGTGCCAGCAGCCAAGCGGGGAGGTGGCACTCTGGAAACACCATATATTTT
V: TRBV4-1; D: TRBD2; J: TRBJ2-1; size: .; CDR3: CASSLRARTSDRNEQFF; DNA: TGCGCCAGCAGCCTACGGGCGAGGACTAGCGATAGAAATGAGCAGTTCTTC
V: TRBV27; D: TRBD1; J: TRBJ2-7; size: .; CDR3: CASSLGTDYEQYF; DNA: TGTGCCAGCAGTTTAGGGACAGACTACGAGCAGTACTTC
V: TRBV3-1/TRBV3-2; D: TRBD1; J: TRBJ1-5; size: .; CDR3: CASSQGQGIQPQHF; DNA: TGTGCCAGCAGCCAAGGACAGGGAATTCAGCCCCAGCATTTT
V: TRBV7-3; D: .; J: TRBJ1-2; size: .; CDR3: CASSSFVGAGGYTF; DNA: TGTGCCAGCAGCTCTTTCGTTGGGGCTGGTGGCTACACCTTC
V: TRBV5-4; D: .; J: TRBJ2-7; size: .; CDR3: CASSLDRNLAEQYF; DNA: TGTGCCAGCAGCTTGGACAGGAATCTGGCCGAGCAGTACTTC
V: TRBV19; D: TRBD2; J: TRBJ2-7; size: .; CDR3: CASSPGLAAYEQYF; DNA: TGTGCCAGTAGTCCCGGACTAGCGGCCTACGAGCAGTACTTC
V: TRBV29-1; D: TRBD1; J: TRBJ2-6; size: .; CDR3: CSVETGSGNVLTF; DNA: TGCAGCGTTGAGACAGGGAGCGGCAACGTCCTGACTTTC
V: TRBV9; D: .; J: TRBJ2-7; size: .; CDR3: CASSPHRERIYEQYF; DNA: TGTGCCAGCAGCCCTCATAGGGAGAGAATCTACGAGCAGTACTTC
V: TRBV10-3; D: .; J: TRBJ2-1; size: .; CDR3: CAISESTPGNEQFF; DNA: TGTGCCATCAGTGAGTCGACCCCAGGTAATGAGCAGTTCTTC
V: TRBV7-2; D: .; J: TRBJ2-7; size: .; CDR3: CASSKLPRFVSDEQYF; DNA: TGTGCCAGCAGTAAACTCCCTCGATTCGTAAGCGACGAGCAGTACTTC
V: TRBV11-2; D: .; J: TRBJ1-5; size: few; CDR3: CASSPNGGPQHF; DNA: TGTGCCAGCAGCCCTAACGGTGGGCCCCAGCATTTT
V: TRBV27; D: TRBD1; J: TRBJ2-2; size: .; CDR3: CASSLIGDSTGELFF; DNA: TGTGCCAGCAGTTTAATTGGGGACAGCACCGGGGAGCTGTTTTTT
V: TRBV4-1; D: TRBD2; J: TRBJ2-7; size: .; CDR3: CASSQGAGLAGSYEQYF; DNA: TGCGCCAGCAGCCAAGGCGCCGGACTAGCGGGTTCCTACGAGCAGTACTTC
V: TRBV15; D: TRBD2; J: TRBJ2-5; size: .; CDR3: CATSRLAGEQETQYF; DNA: TGTGCCACCAGCAGGTTAGCGGGCGAGCAAGAGACCCAGTACTTC
V: TRBV7-9; D: TRBD1; J: TRBJ1-1; size: .; CDR3: CASSLRQGGNTEAFF; DNA: TGTGCCAGCAGCTTACGACAGGGGGGGAACACTGAAGCTTTCTTT
V: TRBV5-6; D: .; J: TRBJ1-2; size: once; CDR3: CASSLAQGFYGYTF; DNA: TGTGCCAGCAGCTTGGCGCAGGGATTCTATGGCTACACCTTC
V: TRBV12-3/TRBV12-4; D: .; J: TRBJ2-4; size: .; CDR3: CASSLQAKNIQYF; DNA: TGTGCCAGCAGTTTACAGGCCAAAAACATTCAGTACTTC
V: TRBV9; D: TRBD2; J: TRBJ2-2; size: .; CDR3: CASSASLAELTGELFF; DNA: TGTGCCAGCAGCGCGTCCCTAGCGGAACTCACCGGGGAGCTGTTTTTT
V: TRBV5-4; D: .; J: TRBJ1-2; size: .; CDR3: CASSLAGLETIWGYTF; DNA: TGTGCCAGCAGCTTAGCGGGACTCGAGACAATATGGGGCTACACCTTC
V: TRBV27; D: .; J: TRBJ1-5; size: few; CDR3: CASSLTVGSNQPQHF; DNA: TGTGCCAGCAGTTTAACAGTAGGTAGCAATCAGCCCCAGCATTTT
V: TRBV19; D: TRBD1; J: TRBJ1-2; size: .; CDR3: CASSNEQGAAGYTF; DNA: TGTGCCAGTAGTAACGAGCAGGGGGCGGCTGGCTACACCTTC
V: TRBV7-2; D: .; J: TRBJ2-3; size: .; CDR3: CASSLEVSSGQNPDTQYF; DNA: TGTGCCAGCAGCTTAGAGGTATCGAGCGGACAGAACCCAGATACGCAGTATTTT
V: TRBV7-3; D: .; J: TRBJ2-2; size: .; CDR3: CASSPPGGTGELFF; DNA: TGTGCCAGCAGCCCTCCAGGAGGAACCGGGGAGCTGTTTTTT
V: TRBV19; D: TRBD1; J: TRBJ2-3; size: few; CDR3: CASSIDITGTGVDTQYF; DNA: TGTGCCAGTAGTATAGACATAACCGGGACAGGGGTAGATACGCAGTATTTT
V: TRBV7-7; D: .; J: TRBJ1-3; size: .; CDR3: CASSSGLSAGNTIYF; DNA: TGTGCCAGCAGCTCGGGACTGAGCGCTGGAAACACCATATATTTT
V: TRBV2; D: .; J: TRBJ1-5; size: .; CDR3: CASSVFINQPQHF; DNA: TGTGCCAGCAGTGTATTTATAAATCAGCCCCAGCATTTT
V: TRBV6-1; D: .; J: TRBJ1-4; size: .; CDR3: CASSEWAVFREKLFF; DNA: TGTGCCAGCAGTGAATGGGCAGTATTCAGGGAAAAACTGTTTTTT